A selection of T cell receptor beta chains follows, all from one sample in a study of T cell repertoires in cytomegalovirus infection. TCRdb independently ran MiXCR on the reads; one entry per CDR3 protein. The table lists about 440,000 distinct CDR3 sequences, roughly 30% of them singletons. Sequencing input: PBMCs. These receptors all stem from a human donor in good health (CMV status not recorded). Some clones in this sample may be carry-over from other donors' samples. The CDR3 runs from the conserved cysteine through the conserved F or W. D genes are given only for firm matches. Clone size is stated in some rows and not others, as once, few, many or a class when expanded.

clone_size j_call cdr3_length v_call d_call cdr3_nt cdr3_aa
many TRBJ1-2 15 TRBV12-3/TRBV12-4 TRBD1 TGTGCCAGCAGTTTGGGACAGGGGGCAAGCTATGGCTACACCTTC CASSLGQGASYGYTF
NA TRBJ1-2 14 TRBV28 NA TGTGCCAGCAGCTCGGGATGGACACCCTATGGCTACACCTTC CASSSGWTPYGYTF
NA TRBJ1-3 16 TRBV6-1 TRBD1 TGTGCCAGCATGACCGGGACAGGGCCCTCTGGAAACACCATATATTTT CASMTGTGPSGNTIYF
NA TRBJ1-1 15 TRBV20-1 NA TGCAGTGCGAGCAACCCGGGGCAGGGGAACACTGAAGCTTTCTTT CSASNPGQGNTEAFF
many TRBJ2-6 19 TRBV11-2 TRBD2 TGTGCCAGCAGCTTAACCGGGACTACGGCATACTCTGGGGCCAACGTCCTGACTTTC CASSLTGTTAYSGANVLTF
NA TRBJ2-2 13 TRBV2 NA TGTGCCAGCAGTTCAGGGTTCACCGGGGAGCTGTTTTTT CASSSGFTGELFF
NA TRBJ1-5 13 TRBV7-6 NA TGTGCCAGCAGCTTCCGACCGGATCAGCCCCAGCATTTT CASSFRPDQPQHF
NA TRBJ1-4 14 TRBV2 TRBD1 TGTGCCAGCCGGTTGGGACAGCGTAATGAAAAACTGTTTTTT CASRLGQRNEKLFF
few TRBJ2-2 16 TRBV12-3/TRBV12-4 NA TGTGCCAGCAGTTTGTGGGTAGGGGGGGATTCCGGGGAGCTGTTTTTT CASSLWVGGDSGELFF
few TRBJ2-2 17 TRBV7-6 NA TGTGCCAGCAGTTTAGAAGGGGCAGCCACGAACACCGGGGAGCTGTTTTTT CASSLEGAATNTGELFF
NA TRBJ2-4 15 TRBV5-4 NA TGTGCCAGCAGCTCCCGGGACACCGTCAAAAACATTCAGTACTTC CASSSRDTVKNIQYF
NA TRBJ2-2 16 TRBV4-1 NA TGCGCCAGCAGCCAAGATTCTCAAGGGGGCACCGGGGAGCTGTTTTTT CASSQDSQGGTGELFF
many TRBJ2-1 15 TRBV7-2 NA TGTGCCAGCACCTTTCTTACGGGGCCGAACAATGAGCAGTTCTTC CASTFLTGPNNEQFF
few TRBJ2-7 17 TRBV6-6 NA TGTGCCAGCAGTGGGGACTTTGGGACAGCTAAAACCTACGAGCAGTACTTC CASSGDFGTAKTYEQYF
NA TRBJ1-5 16 TRBV4-2 NA TGTGCCAGCACCCCGTCCGAGCGTTCGGGCAATCAGCCCCAGCATTTT CASTPSERSGNQPQHF